This TCR beta chain was sequenced during a study of OX40 agonist ivuxolimab in advanced cancers. Looking at the study overall: People who had prior anti-PD-1, anti-PD-L1 or anti-CTLA-4 therapy could take part, and roughly 40% had some. Partial responses occurred in three patients (one hepatocellular carcinoma, two cutaneous melanoma).

Regarding the study as a whole: At 0.1 to 3.0 mg/kg, clonal expansion of CD4+ and CD8+ blood T cells had occurred by week 6. Specificity for antigen went undetermined in the expanded peripheral T cells.

V dropped 6 bases and J dropped 1 base, with 10 bases sitting between them. CDR3 size: 13 residues. Germline assignment: CDR1 SNHLY and CDR2 FYNNEI. On this clone itself: Antigen specificity is unknown.

This table comes from immunoSEQ multiplex PCR, and its TCRdb copy is limited to in-frame clones, with some not included. This table has 40,000 to 45,000 clones, about 79% appearing once. This sample comprised CD4+ or CD8+ T cells sorted from blood, obtained in a trial of the OX40 agonist ivuxolimab. The TCR comes from an adult with an advanced solid tumor such as melanoma, head and neck, liver or kidney cancer. The chain uses TRBV2 and TRBJ2-7; the D is unclear. The chain's CDR3 is CASSAGLSYEQYF. CDR3 bases: TGTGCCAGCAGCGCCGGATTATCCTACGAGCAGTACTTC.